One and the same sample provided the 26 T cell receptor beta chains below, sequenced in a study of T cell responses to AZD1222 COVID-19 vaccine. Profiling relied on immunoSEQ multiplex PCR, and the TCRdb table lists in-frame clones only, not all of them. The repertoire has 150,000 to 200,000 clones, 70% to 90% of them found once; the top ten carry roughly 25%. Sequencing used peripheral blood, obtained 28 days after the second AZD1222 dose. The receptors were gathered from an adult who received the AZD1222 COVID-19 vaccine.

This chain connects TRBV24-1 to TRBJ2-2; D may be TRBD2 (5 bases). The CDR3 extends over 17 amino acids. With 3 bases removed from V and 0 bases from J, the gap between germline ends came to 13 bases. Germline V gene lookup returns CDR1 KGHDR and CDR2 SFDVKD. The CDR3 coding sequence is TGTGCCACCAGTGATCACCCGGGGAGCGCGAACACCGGGGAGCTGTTTTTT. Protein: CATSDHPGSANTGELFF.

This clone occurred once. The chain has TRBV7-3 and TRBJ2-3, with TRBD1 identical over 8 bases. Germline values: CDR1 SGHTA, CDR2 FQGTGA. With 1 base clipped from V and 2 bases from J, the junction kept 2 bases outside the gene matches. CDR3 size: 15 residues. The CDR3 is CASSLNRGTTDTQYF. The CDR3 nucleotides are TGTGCCAGCAGCTTAAACAGGGGGACCACAGATACGCAGTATTTT.

This clone has just a few counts. V is TRBV5-1 and J is TRBJ2-3; D may match TRBD1 or TRBD2 (5 bases each). Germline V lookup: CDR1 SGHRS, CDR2 YFSETQ. The germline V and J ends were trimmed by 7 bases and 3 bases, with 12 bases remaining between them. The CDR3 runs to 13 residues. The CDR3, as DNA: TGCGCCAGCCGCCCGGGGCCTACAGATACGCAGTATTTT. It is translated as CASRPGPTDTQYF.

The chain links TRBV5-4 to TRBJ2-7; possible D gene TRBD2, 7 bases. Trimming left V 4 bases short and J 0 bases short, with 14 bases between. Per germline, CDR1 SGHNT and CDR2 YYREEE (reference sequence). The CDR3 contains 15 residues. The CDR3 loop is CASSLRGGSSYEQYF. The CDR3 bases are TGTGCCAGCAGCCTTAGGGGGGGCTCCTCCTACGAGCAGTACTTC. The whole variable domain, filled in from reference TRBV5-4 and TRBJ2-7, reads ETGVTQSPTHLIKTRGQQVTLRCSSQSGHNTVSWYQQALGQGPQFIFQYYREEENGRGNFPPRFSGLQFPNYSSELNVNALELDDSALYLCASSLRGGSSYEQYFGPGTRLTVT.

The rearrangement joins TRBV4-2 to TRBJ1-2; 7 bases align to TRBD1. The CDR3 sequence is 15 residues long. Germline V gives CDR1 LGHNA, CDR2 YNFKEQ. V was pared by 0 bases and J by 3 bases, with 4 bases of the junction left unmatched. CDR3 nucleotides: TGTGCCAGCAGCCAAGATGACAGGGCTGACTATGGCTACACCTTC. Protein: CASSQDDRADYGYTF.

This clone has more than one count but fewer than ten. The DNA of the CDR3 is TGTGCCAGCAGTTTAGCGCGTTGGACTGAAGCTTTCTTT. It is translated as CASSLARWTEAFF. The genes are TRBV12-3 or TRBV12-4 and TRBJ1-1; D not resolved. The CDR3 consists of 13 residues. Trimming took off 0 bases at V and 5 bases at J, with 7 bases between the two ends.

The V call is TRBV2, the J call TRBJ1-5; D perhaps matches TRBD1 (5 bases). The CDR3 runs to 14 residues. Germline V gene data show CDR1 as SNHLY and CDR2 as FYNNEI. V lost 7 bases, J lost 9 bases, and 19 bases lay in between. The CDR3 sequence is CASTGDGTPRPQHF. CDR3 nucleotides: TGTGCCAGCACCGGGGACGGCACTCCACGGCCCCAGCATTTT.

V usage is TRBV19 and J usage is TRBJ2-3, with D possibly TRBD1 on 5 matching bases. The ends were cut back, 6 bases at V and 2 bases at J, with 15 bases in the middle. The CDR3 consists of 15 residues. Germline CDR1 LNHDA, CDR2 SQIVND (reference sequence). CDR3 protein: CASSLKTAPTDTQYF. The CDR3 DNA reads as TGTGCCAGTAGCTTAAAGACAGCCCCCACAGATACGCAGTATTTT. The whole variable domain, remainder taken from reference TRBV19 and TRBJ2-3, is DGGITQSPKYLFRKEGQNVTLSCEQNLNHDAMYWYRQDPGQGLRLIYYSQIVNDFQKGDIAEGYSVSREKKESFPLTVTSAQKNPTAFYLCASSLKTAPTDTQYFGPGTRLTVL.

CDR3: CASSQVTSGRAGGTQYF. CDR3 bases: TGTGCCAGCAGCCAGGTGACTAGCGGGAGGGCCGGGGGGACCCAGTACTTC. V is TRBV4-2 and J is TRBJ2-5; 14 bases agree with TRBD2. Per germline, CDR1 LGHNA and CDR2 YNFKEQ. The J segment lost 7 bases and the V segment lost 3 bases, leaving 10 bases of the junction unmatched. The CDR3 length is 17 residues.

The chain carries TRBV6-5 and TRBJ2-1, with a possible D match to TRBD2 (6 bases). Trimming stripped 6 bases from V and 2 bases from J, with 14 bases between. Germline V gene data show CDR1 as MNHEY and CDR2 as SVGAGI. CDR3 length: 15 amino acids. In DNA form, the CDR3 reads TGTGCCAGCAGACAACTAGCATCCACCTACAATGAGCAGTTCTTC. It codes for CASRQLASTYNEQFF.

V and J are TRBV2 and TRBJ2-1, with a possible D match to TRBD2 (6 bases). CDR1 is SNHLY, CDR2 FYNNEI, per germline. V was cut by 8 bases and J by 7 bases, with 12 bases left in between. This CDR3 comprises 12 residues. This CDR3 is CASPRGSNEQFF. CDR3 bases: TGTGCCAGCCCCCGGGGGAGTAATGAGCAGTTCTTC.

The gene calls are TRBV7-2 and TRBJ1-3, with TRBD1 matching 7 bases. Germline lookup yields CDR1 SGHTA and CDR2 FQGNSA. The CDR3 is made up of 13 amino acids. V dropped 5 bases and J dropped 6; count of bases not matched to a gene: 4. The CDR3 DNA sequence: TGTGCCAGCAGCAGGGGACAGCAAAACACCATATATTTT. The encoded protein is CASSRGQQNTIYF.

The chain carries TRBV4-1 and TRBJ1-2, with D possibly being TRBD1 (6 bases). Trimming took off 4 bases at V and 5 bases at J, with 20 bases between the two ends. The CDR3 runs to 16 residues. Germline loops: CDR1 MGHRA, CDR2 YSYEKL. The CDR3 bases are TGCGCCAGCAGCCGTCCCGGGACATCCTTAGGATATGGCTACACCTTC. Translating it yields CASSRPGTSLGYGYTF.

This chain connects TRBV29-1 to TRBJ2-7, with D uncertain. This CDR3 is built from 11 residues. Trimming took 5 bases from V and 6 from J, leaving 11 bases between them. Germline loops: CDR1 SQVTM, CDR2 ANQGSEA. The CDR3 coding sequence is TGCAGCGTTTTGGTCGCCGTCGAGCAGTACTTC. Translating it yields CSVLVAVEQYF.

The rearrangement links TRBV4-3 to TRBJ2-4, with D perhaps TRBD2 (6 bases). The V gene's germline CDR1 is LGHNA and CDR2 YSLEER. This CDR3 is built from 17 residues. V was shortened by 0 bases and J by 0 bases, with 12 bases between the two germline ends. The CDR3 coding sequence is TGCGCCAGCAGCCAAGAAAGGACTATCCTAGCCAAAAACATTCAGTACTTC. Protein sequence: CASSQERTILAKNIQYF.

V gene TRBV6-2 or TRBV6-3 combines with J gene TRBJ2-1; 14 bases are a match to TRBD2. V was pared by 6 bases and J by 9 bases, with 13 bases of the junction left unmatched. CDR3 size: 17 residues. Germline V lookup: CDR1 MNHEY, CDR2 SVGEGT. The DNA for the CDR3 is TGTGCCAGCAGCACCGGGACTAGCGGGAGAGGGAGGAGTGAGCAGTTCTTC. This sequence encodes CASSTGTSGRGRSEQFF.

There are a few counts of this clone. The gene calls are TRBV11-3 and TRBJ2-1; TRBD2 agrees at 9 bases. Germline assignment: CDR1 SGHNT and CDR2 YENEEA. The CDR3 consists of 18 residues. V shed 0 bases and J 4 bases; nucleotides not matched to a gene: 10. The CDR3 sequence is CASSLDLGASGNYNEQFF. CDR3 sequence (DNA): TGTGCCAGCAGCTTAGATCTGGGGGCTAGCGGGAATTACAATGAGCAGTTCTTC.

The rearrangement joins TRBV30 to TRBJ2-7; D may correspond to TRBD1 or TRBD2 (5 bases each). Germline CDR1 reads GTSNPN; CDR2 reads SVGIG (reference sequence). This CDR3 contains 16 residues. V lost 1 base, J lost 2 bases, and 18 bases lay in between. The CDR3 DNA sequence: TGTGCCTGGAGTGCCTTTAGGGGCGGGCCTACCTACGAGCAGTACTTC. Protein: CAWSAFRGGPTYEQYF.

This sequence joins TRBV9 and TRBJ1-1; D is unclear. V dropped 3 bases and J dropped 1 base, with 7 bases sitting between them. In germline, CDR1 is SGDLS, CDR2 YYNGEE. The CDR3 consists of 13 residues. Here the CDR3 reads CASSGTENTEAFF. The CDR3 region has the DNA TGTGCCAGCAGCGGGACGGAGAACACTGAAGCTTTCTTT. The variable domain in full, with the rest retrieved from reference TRBV9 and TRBJ1-1, is DSGVTQTPKHLITATGQRVTLRCSPRSGDLSVYWYQQSLDQGLQFLIQYYNGEERAKGNILERFSAQQFPDLHSELNLSSLELGDSALYFCASSGTENTEAFFGQGTRLTVV.

In this sample, this clone turned up once. The J gene is TRBJ1-6, the V gene TRBV5-6; no definite D call. The CDR3 totals 17 residues. The V end was cut by 2 bases, the J end by 3 bases, with 15 bases between. Germline values: CDR1 SGHDT, CDR2 YYEEEE. DNA of the CDR3: TGTGCCAGCAGCTTACGACCTACGGGTCGCTATAATTCACCCCTCCACTTT. Translated, it gives CASSLRPTGRYNSPLHF.

This chain uses TRBV2 with TRBJ2-3; 15 positions match TRBD2. Germline CDR1 SNHLY, CDR2 FYNNEI. V was pared by 5 bases and J by 5 bases, with 5 bases of the junction left unmatched. The CDR3 sequence is 16 residues long. The CDR3 sequence: CASSIGLAGGEDTQYF. In DNA, the CDR3 is TGTGCCAGCAGTATCGGACTAGCGGGAGGGGAAGATACGCAGTATTTT.

V and J are TRBV3-1 (or the pseudogene TRBV3-2) and TRBJ1-2, with 7 bases that match TRBD1. Germline-derived CDR1 and CDR2 are LGHDT and YNNKEL (reference sequence). There are 15 residues in the CDR3. V lost 3 bases to trimming and J lost 5 bases; unmatched junction nucleotides: 9. CDR3 amino acids: CASSQLLRDRYGYTF. The CDR3 DNA is TGTGCCAGCAGCCAGCTTCTCCGGGACAGATATGGCTACACCTTC.

In this sample, this clone turned up once. The chain recombines TRBV7-6 with TRBJ1-6; D possibly corresponds to TRBD1 (5 bases). The ends were cut back, 4 bases at V and 0 bases at J, with 10 bases in the middle. The CDR3 contains 16 residues. The germline V gene encodes CDR1 SGHVS and CDR2 FNYEAQ. The CDR3 region is CASSSAGISYNSPLHF. In nucleotides, the CDR3 is TGTGCCAGCAGCTCCGCAGGGATCTCCTATAATTCACCCCTCCACTTT.

This rearrangement joins TRBV4-2 to TRBJ2-1; tentatively, D is TRBD1 (6 bases). This CDR3 is built from 16 residues. Germline lookup yields CDR1 LGHNA and CDR2 YNFKEQ. V dropped 3 bases and J dropped 4 bases, with 16 bases sitting between them. Written as DNA, the CDR3 is TGTGCCAGCAGCCAGGAGAGACAGGCAGGGTACAATGAGCAGTTCTTC. Translating gives CASSQERQAGYNEQFF.

This clone was observed a few times. J is TRBJ2-7 and V is TRBV3-1 (or the pseudogene TRBV3-2), with 7 bases lining up with TRBD2. CDR1 LGHDT and CDR2 YNNKEL come from the germline V gene (reference sequence). J gave up 1 base and V 0 bases, and 3 bases lay outside the gene matches. The CDR3 runs 15 residues. The CDR3 here is CASSQDGGGSYEQYF. The CDR3 DNA reads TGTGCCAGCAGCCAAGATGGGGGGGGATCCTACGAGCAGTACTTC.

The genes are TRBV28 and TRBJ2-5, with TRBD2 identical over 13 bases. Per germline, CDR1 MDHEN and CDR2 SYDVKM. With V trimmed by 2 bases and J by 4 bases, 10 bases remained unmatched. CDR3 length: 18 amino acids. CDR3 loop: CASSLGLAGVRGGETQYF. The CDR3 DNA sequence: TGTGCCAGCAGTTTAGGACTAGCGGGAGTCAGGGGGGGAGAGACCCAGTACTTC.